This T cell receptor (beta chain) is from a study of blood T cell repertoires in COVID-19. Study-wide background: COVID-19 samples, acute and convalescent, were from the United States, Italy and Spain.

This clone has a handful of counts. This table comes from immunoSEQ multiplex PCR, and its TCRdb copy is limited to in-frame clones, with some not included. The data contain approximately 12,000 clones, around 90% of them singletons. The CDR3 consists of 15 residues. The ends were cut back, 0 bases at V and 1 base at J, with 10 bases in the middle. Germline CDR1 and CDR2: SGDLS and YYNGEE. The clonotype was recovered from a human donor in a cohort sampled during active COVID-19. The sequencing sample was made of peripheral blood. This chain connects TRBV9 to TRBJ1-1, with D unresolved. CDR3 protein: CASSVEGAENTEAFF. As DNA, the CDR3 is TGTGCCAGCAGCGTAGAGGGAGCGGAGAACACTGAAGCTTTCTTT.